This T cell receptor (beta chain) was sequenced for a study of control samples from healthy donors and cancer patients. Sequencing was performed with immunoSEQ multiplex PCR; in TCRdb, only in-frame clones are kept and a portion is missing. In the table there are 70,000 or so clones, roughly 92% of which are singletons. Germline CDR1 reads SQVTM; CDR2 reads ANQGSEA. The CDR3 loop spans 17 amino acids. Germline trimming cut 3 bases from V and 2 bases from J; bases unmatched to any gene: 9. The TCR sequence derives from a woman in her forties in good health. The sequencing sample was made of blood. J is TRBJ1-4 and V is TRBV29-1; TRBD1 matches at 10 bases. CDR3 sequence reads: CSVDPGTGVVTNEKLFF. The CDR3 region has the DNA TGCAGCGTTGACCCCGGGACAGGGGTTGTCACTAATGAAAAACTGTTTTTT. The full variable domain, its missing parts supplied by reference TRBV29-1 and TRBJ1-4, is SAVISQKPSRDICQRGTSLTIQCQVDSQVTMMFWYRQQPGQSLTLIATANQGSEATYESGFVIDKFPISRPNLTFSTLTVSNMSPEDSSIYLCSVDPGTGVVTNEKLFFGSGTQLSVL.